The 2 T cell receptor beta chains below all came from one sample that was sequenced in a study of radiotherapy plus CTLA-4 blockade in lung cancer. TCRdb's copy holds only in-frame clones and misses some; the assay was immunoSEQ multiplex PCR. The table has 50,000 to 70,000 clones, roughly four fifths seen once. Sequences were derived from peripheral blood, sampled from a patient treated with radiotherapy plus ipilimumab. The receptors were gathered from a human donor with non-small cell lung cancer whose response to radiotherapy plus ipilimumab could not be evaluated.

The gene calls are TRBV14 and TRBJ1-1; 10 bases are a match to TRBD1. Trimming took 6 bases from V and 8 from J; bases not matched to a gene: 9. Per germline, CDR1 SGHDN and CDR2 FVKESK. This CDR3 region has 14 residues. In nucleotides, the CDR3 is TGTGCCAGCAGACCGACAGGGGGCATCAACGAAGCTTTCTTT. Translated: CASRPTGGINEAFF. The full variable domain, in which reference TRBV14 and TRBJ1-1 provide the parts outside the CDR3, is EAGVTQFPSHSVIEKGQTVTLRCDPISGHDNLYWYRRVMGKEIKFLLHFVKESKQDESGMPNNRFLAERTGGTYSTLKVQPAELEDSGVYFCASRPTGGINEAFFGQGTRLTVV.

The chain links TRBV9 to TRBJ2-3; 7 bases map to TRBD1. Germline V gives CDR1 SGDLS, CDR2 YYNGEE. This CDR3 has 16 amino acids. With V trimmed by 3 bases and J by 3 bases, 10 bases remained unmatched. CDR3: CASSDRDRVVTDTQYF. The CDR3 region has the DNA TGTGCCAGCAGCGATCGCGACAGGGTCGTAACAGATACGCAGTATTTT. The full variable domain, rest sourced from reference TRBV9 and TRBJ2-3, is DSGVTQTPKHLITATGQRVTLRCSPRSGDLSVYWYQQSLDQGLQFLIQYYNGEERAKGNILERFSAQQFPDLHSELNLSSLELGDSALYFCASSDRDRVVTDTQYFGPGTRLTVL.